This T cell receptor beta chain is drawn from a study of blood T cell repertoires in COVID-19 (TCRdb year 2020). About the study as a whole: Collaborator samples came from the United States, Italy and Spain and covered acute and convalescent phases of COVID-19. The prospective study material was composed of cDNA or gDNA derived from T cells, B-cell-depleted T cells, or PBMCs. Subjects who had been exposed to COVID-19, were actively infected with it, or had recovered from it provided the deeply sampled blood TCRbeta repertoires that made up the dataset. A freely available public database, intended as a resource for researchers studying the immune response to SARS-CoV-2, is where the repertoires were released. The samples were drawn from the first 160 participants of the ongoing ImmuneRACE study and from about 1,200 subjects provided by 6 global collaborators. Nearly every sample came with metadata listing a de-identified subject ID, COVID-19 status, age in years and sex. Where available, HLA class I and class II types were obtained from metadata supplied by the sample provider rather than from assay-based typing.

What the research found in general, with its limitations: The quantity of clinical and demographic metadata differed by source and by participant and was supplied without curation.

TCRbeta CDR3 regions were amplified from genomic DNA using the immunoSEQ Assay, a bias-controlled multiplex PCR. The authors processed their data as follows. The number of nucleated cells in each sample was estimated by amplification of reference gene primers within the assay. To quantify the absolute abundance of each unique TCRbeta CDR3 rearrangement, sequence reads were collapsed and filtered. For each sample, productive Simpson clonality was calculated as the square root of Simpson's diversity index across productive rearrangements. TCRdb took over this immuneACCESS table, retaining in-frame rearrangements with V and J assigned. Such tables are incomplete; in checked studies, under half of the missing clones stem from an unresolved V gene, and the remainder is unexplained. V, J and clone size were drawn from that table, and D and trimming were deduced from the DNA. Recorded for this sample are about 240,000 clones; 80% to 90% of them occurred a single time. 6.2% of the sample is held by the ten biggest clonotypes.

Worth noting for this clone: This receptor's antigen is unknown. Nothing much larger sits one base from this clone, and base qualities are not available.

The junction shows trimming of 3 bases on V and 4 bases on J, plus 6 bases between the germline ends. The CDR3 contains 12 residues, cysteine and phenylalanine counted. Left in the record is the CDR3 DNA by itself, 36 bases read in frame from the first base. Via the germline V gene (reference sequence), CDR1 is LGHDT and CDR2 YNNKEL. The collaborating institutions used their own protocols to collect whole blood in K2EDTA tubes. For TCRbeta analysis, collaborators shipped samples in one of three forms: frozen whole blood, isolated PBMCs, or DNA extracted from either of those sample types. The receptor was derived from a man aged 55 to 70 with acute or convalescent COVID-19. Specimen: peripheral blood. The V gene is TRBV3-1 (or the pseudogene TRBV3-2) and the J gene is TRBJ2-5; the D gene assignment is ambiguous. The base sequence is TGTGCCAGCAGCCACGGCGGAGAGACCCAGTACTTC. Translated, this gives CASSHGGETQYF.